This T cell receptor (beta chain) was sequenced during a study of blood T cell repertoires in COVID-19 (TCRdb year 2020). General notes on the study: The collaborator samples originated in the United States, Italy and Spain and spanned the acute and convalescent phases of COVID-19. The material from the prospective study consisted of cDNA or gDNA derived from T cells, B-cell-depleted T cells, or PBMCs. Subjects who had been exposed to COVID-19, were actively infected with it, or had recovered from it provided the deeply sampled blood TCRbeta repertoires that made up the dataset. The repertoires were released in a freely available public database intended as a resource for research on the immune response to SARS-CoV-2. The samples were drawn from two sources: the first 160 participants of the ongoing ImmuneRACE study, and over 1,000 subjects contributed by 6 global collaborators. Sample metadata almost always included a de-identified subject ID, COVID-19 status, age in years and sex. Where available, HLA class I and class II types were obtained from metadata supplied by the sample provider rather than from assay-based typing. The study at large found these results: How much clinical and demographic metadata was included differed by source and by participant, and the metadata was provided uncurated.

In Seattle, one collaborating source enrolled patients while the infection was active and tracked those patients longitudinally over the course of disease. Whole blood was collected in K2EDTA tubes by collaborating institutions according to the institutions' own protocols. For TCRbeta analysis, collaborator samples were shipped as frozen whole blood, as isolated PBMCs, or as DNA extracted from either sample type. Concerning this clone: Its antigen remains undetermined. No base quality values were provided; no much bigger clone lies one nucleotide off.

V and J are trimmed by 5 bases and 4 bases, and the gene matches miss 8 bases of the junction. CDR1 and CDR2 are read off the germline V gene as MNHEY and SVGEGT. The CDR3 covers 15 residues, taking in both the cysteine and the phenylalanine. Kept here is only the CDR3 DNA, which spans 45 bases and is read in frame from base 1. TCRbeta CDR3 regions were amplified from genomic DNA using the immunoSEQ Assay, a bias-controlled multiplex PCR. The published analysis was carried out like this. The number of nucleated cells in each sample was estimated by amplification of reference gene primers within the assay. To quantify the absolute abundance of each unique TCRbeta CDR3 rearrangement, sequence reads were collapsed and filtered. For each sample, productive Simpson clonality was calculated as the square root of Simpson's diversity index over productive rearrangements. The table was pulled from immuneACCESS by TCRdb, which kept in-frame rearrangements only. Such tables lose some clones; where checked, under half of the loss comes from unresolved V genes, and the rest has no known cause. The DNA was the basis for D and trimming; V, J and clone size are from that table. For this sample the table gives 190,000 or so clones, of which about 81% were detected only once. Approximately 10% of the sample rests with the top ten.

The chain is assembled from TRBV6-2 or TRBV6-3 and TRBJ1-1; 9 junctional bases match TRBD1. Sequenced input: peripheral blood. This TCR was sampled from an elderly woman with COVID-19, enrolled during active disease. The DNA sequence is TGTGCCAGCAGTGATCACAGGGGGCGGTTCACTGAAGCTTTCTTT. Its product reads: CASSDHRGRFTEAFF.